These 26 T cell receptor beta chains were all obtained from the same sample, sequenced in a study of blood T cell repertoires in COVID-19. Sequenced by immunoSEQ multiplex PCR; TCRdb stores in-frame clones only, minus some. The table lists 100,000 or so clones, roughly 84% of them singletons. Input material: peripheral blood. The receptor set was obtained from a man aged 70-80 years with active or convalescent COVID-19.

The CDR3 DNA reads TGTGCCAGCGAGGACAGGGTCGGGGAAAAACTGTTTTTT. Its protein product is CASEDRVGEKLFF. The chain combines TRBV28 with TRBJ1-4; 8 positions agree with TRBD1. Looked up from germline, CDR1 is MDHEN and CDR2 is SYDVKM. The V gene end was trimmed by 8 bases and the J gene end by 8 bases; junction bases not matched to a gene: 7. The CDR3 is made up of 13 amino acids.

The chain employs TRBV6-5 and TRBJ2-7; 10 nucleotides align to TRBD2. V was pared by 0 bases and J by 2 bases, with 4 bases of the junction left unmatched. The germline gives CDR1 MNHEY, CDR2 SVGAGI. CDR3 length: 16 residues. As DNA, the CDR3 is TGTGCCAGCAGTTACTCGATTAGCGGGGGGACCTACGAGCAGTACTTC. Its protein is CASSYSISGGTYEQYF.

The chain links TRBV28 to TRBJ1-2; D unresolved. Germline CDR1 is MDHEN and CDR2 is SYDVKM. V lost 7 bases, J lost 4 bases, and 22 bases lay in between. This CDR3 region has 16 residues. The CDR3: CASTNPGREGGYGYTF. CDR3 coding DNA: TGTGCCAGCACCAACCCGGGCAGAGAGGGAGGCTATGGCTACACCTTC.

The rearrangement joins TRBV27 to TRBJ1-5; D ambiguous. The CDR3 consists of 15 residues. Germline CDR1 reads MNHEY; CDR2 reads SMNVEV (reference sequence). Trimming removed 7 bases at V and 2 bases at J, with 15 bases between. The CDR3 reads CASTLARLRNQPQHF. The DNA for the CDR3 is TGTGCCAGCACCCTTGCCAGGCTGCGCAATCAGCCCCAGCATTTT.

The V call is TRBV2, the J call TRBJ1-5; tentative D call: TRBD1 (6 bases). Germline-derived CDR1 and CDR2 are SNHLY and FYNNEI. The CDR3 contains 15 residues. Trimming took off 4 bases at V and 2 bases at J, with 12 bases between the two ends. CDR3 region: CASSVQGNGNQPQHF. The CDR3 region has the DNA TGTGCCAGCAGTGTACAGGGAAACGGCAATCAGCCCCAGCATTTT. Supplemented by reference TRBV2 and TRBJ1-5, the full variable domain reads EPEVTQTPSHQVTQMGQEVILRCVPISNHLYFYWYRQILGQKVEFLVSFYNNEISEKSEIFDDQFSVERPDGSNFTLKIRSTKLEDSAMYFCASSVQGNGNQPQHFGDGTRLSIL.

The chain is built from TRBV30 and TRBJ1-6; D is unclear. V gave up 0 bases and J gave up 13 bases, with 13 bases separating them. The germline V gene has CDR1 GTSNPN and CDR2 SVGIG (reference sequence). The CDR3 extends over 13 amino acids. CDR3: CAWSVDFRAPLHF. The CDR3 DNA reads TGTGCCTGGAGTGTAGATTTCCGAGCGCCCCTCCACTTT.

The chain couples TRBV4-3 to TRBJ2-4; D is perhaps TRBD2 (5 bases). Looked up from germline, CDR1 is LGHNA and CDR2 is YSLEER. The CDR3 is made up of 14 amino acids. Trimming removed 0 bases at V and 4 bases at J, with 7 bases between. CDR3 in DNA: TGCGCCAGCAGCCAAGATCCGGGGAAAAACATTCAGTACTTC. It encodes CASSQDPGKNIQYF.

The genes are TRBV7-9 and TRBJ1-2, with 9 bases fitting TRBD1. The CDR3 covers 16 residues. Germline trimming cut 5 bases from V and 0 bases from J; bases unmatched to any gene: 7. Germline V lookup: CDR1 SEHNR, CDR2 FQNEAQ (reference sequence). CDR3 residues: CASSAGDRASNYGYTF. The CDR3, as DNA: TGTGCCAGCAGCGCGGGGGACAGGGCGTCTAACTATGGCTACACCTTC.

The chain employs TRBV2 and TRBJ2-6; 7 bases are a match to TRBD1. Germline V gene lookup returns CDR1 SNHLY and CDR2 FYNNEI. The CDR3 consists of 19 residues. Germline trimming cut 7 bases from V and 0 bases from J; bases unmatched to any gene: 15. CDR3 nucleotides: TGTGCCAGCACCACTCTCCCGCCAGGGGGAGCCTCTGGGGCCAACGTCCTGACTTTC. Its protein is CASTTLPPGGASGANVLTF.

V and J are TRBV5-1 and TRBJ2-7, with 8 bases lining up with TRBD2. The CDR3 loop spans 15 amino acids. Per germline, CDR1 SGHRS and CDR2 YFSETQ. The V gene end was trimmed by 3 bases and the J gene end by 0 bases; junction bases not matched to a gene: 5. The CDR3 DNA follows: TGCGCCAGCAGCTGGGGACTAGGTGCCTCCTACGAGCAGTACTTC. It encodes CASSWGLGASYEQYF.

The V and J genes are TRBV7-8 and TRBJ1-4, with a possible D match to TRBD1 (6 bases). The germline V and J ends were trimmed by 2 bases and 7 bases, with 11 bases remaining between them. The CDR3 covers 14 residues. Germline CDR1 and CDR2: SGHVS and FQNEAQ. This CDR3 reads CASSLNRVGEKLFF. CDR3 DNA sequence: TGTGCCAGCAGCTTAAACAGGGTTGGTGAAAAACTGTTTTTT.

CDR3 loop: CASRSESEKLFF. The CDR3 DNA reads TGTGCCAGCCGTAGTGAATCCGAAAAACTGTTTTTT. The chain employs TRBV2 and TRBJ1-4; D not certain. Per germline, CDR1 SNHLY and CDR2 FYNNEI. The CDR3 loop spans 12 amino acids. V lost 8 bases, J lost 8 bases, and 12 bases lay in between.

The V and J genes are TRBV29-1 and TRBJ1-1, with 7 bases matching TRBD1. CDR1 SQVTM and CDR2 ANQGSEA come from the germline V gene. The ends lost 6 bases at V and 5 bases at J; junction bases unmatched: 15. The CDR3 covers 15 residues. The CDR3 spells CSVRRAGGSWTEAFF. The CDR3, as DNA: TGCAGCGTCCGAAGAGCAGGGGGTTCTTGGACTGAAGCTTTCTTT.

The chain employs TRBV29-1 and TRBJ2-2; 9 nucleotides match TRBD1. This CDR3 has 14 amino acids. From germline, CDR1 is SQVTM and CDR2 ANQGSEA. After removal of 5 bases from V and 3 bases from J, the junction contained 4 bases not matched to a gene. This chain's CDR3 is CSVRTGAHTGELFF. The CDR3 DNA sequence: TGCAGCGTTCGGACAGGGGCCCACACCGGGGAGCTGTTTTTT.

CDR3 loop: CASSSRGTSGVGTDTQYF. The CDR3 region has the DNA TGTGCCAGCAGCTCTAGGGGGACTAGCGGGGTCGGCACAGATACGCAGTATTTT. This sequence joins TRBV7-2 and TRBJ2-3, with 13 bases aligning to TRBD2. V lost 4 bases and J lost 1; bases outside the gene matches: 8. The CDR3 is 18 amino acids. Germline V gene data show CDR1 as SGHTA and CDR2 as FQGNSA. Complete variable domain (other parts from reference TRBV7-2 and TRBJ2-3): GAGVSQSPSNKVTEKGKDVELRCDPISGHTALYWYRQSLGQGLEFLIYFQGNSAPDKSGLPSDRFSAERTGGSVSTLTIQRTQQEDSAVYLCASSSRGTSGVGTDTQYFGPGTRLTVL.

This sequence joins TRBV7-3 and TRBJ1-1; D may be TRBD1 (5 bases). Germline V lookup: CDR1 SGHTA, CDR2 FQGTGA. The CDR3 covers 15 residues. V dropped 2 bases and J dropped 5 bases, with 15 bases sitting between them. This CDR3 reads CASSLFGGSETEAFF. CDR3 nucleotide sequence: TGTGCCAGCAGCTTATTTGGGGGGTCGGAAACTGAAGCTTTCTTT.

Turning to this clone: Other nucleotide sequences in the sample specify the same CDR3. The DNA for the CDR3 is TGTGCCAGCTCACCACTAGCTAGCACAGATACGCAGTATTTT. Its translation is CASSPLASTDTQYF. The V and J genes are TRBV18 and TRBJ2-3; D uncertain. CDR3 length equals 14 residues. V was trimmed by 1 base and J by 0 bases, leaving 5 bases between them. Germline CDR1 reads KGHSH; CDR2 reads LQKENI.

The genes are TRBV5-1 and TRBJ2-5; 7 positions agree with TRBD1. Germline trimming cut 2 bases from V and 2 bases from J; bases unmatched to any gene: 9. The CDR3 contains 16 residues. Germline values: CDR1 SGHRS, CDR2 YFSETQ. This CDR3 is CASSFGDSPLQETQYF. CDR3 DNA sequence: TGCGCCAGCAGCTTCGGGGACAGTCCCTTACAAGAGACCCAGTACTTC.

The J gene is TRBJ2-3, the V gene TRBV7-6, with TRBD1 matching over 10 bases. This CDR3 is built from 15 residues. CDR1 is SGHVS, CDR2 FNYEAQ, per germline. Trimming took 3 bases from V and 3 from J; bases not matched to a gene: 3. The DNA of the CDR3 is TGTGCCAGCAGCTTCGGGACAGGGGAGACAGATACGCAGTATTTT. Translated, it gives CASSFGTGETDTQYF. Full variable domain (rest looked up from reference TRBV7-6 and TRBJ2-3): GAGVSQSPRYKVTKRGQDVALRCDPISGHVSLYWYRQALGQGPEFLTYFNYEAQQDKSGLPNDRFSAERPEGSISTLTIQRTEQRDSAMYRCASSFGTGETDTQYFGPGTRLTVL.

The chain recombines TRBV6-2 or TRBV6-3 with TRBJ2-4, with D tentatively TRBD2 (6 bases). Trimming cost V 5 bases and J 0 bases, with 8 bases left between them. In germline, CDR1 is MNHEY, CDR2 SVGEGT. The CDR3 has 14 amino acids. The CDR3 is CASSGTLAKNIQYF. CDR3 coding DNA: TGTGCCAGCAGTGGGACTTTAGCCAAAAACATTCAGTACTTC.

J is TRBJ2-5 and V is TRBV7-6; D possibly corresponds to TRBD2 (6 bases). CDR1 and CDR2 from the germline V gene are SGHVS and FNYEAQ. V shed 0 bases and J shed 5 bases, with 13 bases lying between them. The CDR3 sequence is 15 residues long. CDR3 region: CASSLALASTETQYF. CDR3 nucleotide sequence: TGTGCCAGCAGCTTAGCACTAGCTAGTACGGAGACCCAGTACTTC.

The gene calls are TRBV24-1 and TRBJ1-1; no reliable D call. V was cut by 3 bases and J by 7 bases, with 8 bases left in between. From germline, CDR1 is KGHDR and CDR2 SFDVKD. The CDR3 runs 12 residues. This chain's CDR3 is CATSDLTYEAFF. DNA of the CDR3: TGTGCCACCAGTGATCTCACCTATGAAGCTTTCTTT.

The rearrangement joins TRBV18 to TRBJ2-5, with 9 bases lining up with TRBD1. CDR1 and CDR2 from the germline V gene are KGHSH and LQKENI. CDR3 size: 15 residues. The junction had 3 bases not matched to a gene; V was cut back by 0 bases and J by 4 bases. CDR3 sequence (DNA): TGTGCCAGCTCACCACCCGGGACAGGGCGAGAGACCCAGTACTTC. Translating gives CASSPPGTGRETQYF.

The CDR3 DNA sequence: TGTGCCAGCAGTTTACGCGGGACTAGCCGGACCGGGGAGCTGTTTTTT. Its protein product is CASSLRGTSRTGELFF. The chain couples TRBV28 to TRBJ2-2; 9 bases line up with TRBD2. V gave up 2 bases and J gave up 5 bases; unmatched junction bases: 6. Germline CDR1 MDHEN, CDR2 SYDVKM. This CDR3 is 16 amino acids long.

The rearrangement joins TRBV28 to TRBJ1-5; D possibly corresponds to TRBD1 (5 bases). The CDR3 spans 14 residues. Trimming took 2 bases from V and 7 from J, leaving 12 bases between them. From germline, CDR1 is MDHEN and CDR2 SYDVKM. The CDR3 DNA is TGTGCCAGCAGTTTACAGGGTGTTCAGCAGCCCCAGCATTTT. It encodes CASSLQGVQQPQHF.

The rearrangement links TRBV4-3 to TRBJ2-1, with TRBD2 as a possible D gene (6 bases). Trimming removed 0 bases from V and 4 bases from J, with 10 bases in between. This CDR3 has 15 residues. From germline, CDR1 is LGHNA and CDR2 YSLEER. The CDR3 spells CASSQEMGTYNEQFF. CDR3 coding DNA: TGCGCCAGCAGCCAAGAGATGGGGACTTACAATGAGCAGTTCTTC.